This T cell receptor (beta chain) was sequenced for a study of blood T cell repertoires in COVID-19. Overall study: The origin of the acute and convalescent COVID-19 samples was the United States, Italy and Spain. T cells, B-cell-depleted T cells, or PBMCs provided the cDNA or gDNA that served as material.

Methods used by the authors: Amplification with reference gene primers provided the estimates of nucleated cell counts. Method: immunoSEQ multiplex PCR; TCRdb's copy keeps in-frame clones and lacks some. V, J and clone size were drawn from that table, and D and trimming were deduced from the DNA. This sample has more than 25,000 clones, with 85% to 90% found just once. The CDR3 extends over 12 amino acids. V was pared by 4 bases and J by 12 bases, with 14 bases between. Germline CDR1 SGHNT, CDR2 YYREEE (reference sequence). This rearrangement joins TRBV5-4 to TRBJ2-1, with a possible D match to TRBD2 (6 bases). The sequence came from a man aged 55-75 years with acute or convalescent COVID-19. Sequencing was done on a sample of peripheral blood. The CDR3 spells CASSPTGELQFF. The CDR3 DNA sequence: TGTGCCAGCAGCCCAACGGGGGAATTGCAGTTCTTC.